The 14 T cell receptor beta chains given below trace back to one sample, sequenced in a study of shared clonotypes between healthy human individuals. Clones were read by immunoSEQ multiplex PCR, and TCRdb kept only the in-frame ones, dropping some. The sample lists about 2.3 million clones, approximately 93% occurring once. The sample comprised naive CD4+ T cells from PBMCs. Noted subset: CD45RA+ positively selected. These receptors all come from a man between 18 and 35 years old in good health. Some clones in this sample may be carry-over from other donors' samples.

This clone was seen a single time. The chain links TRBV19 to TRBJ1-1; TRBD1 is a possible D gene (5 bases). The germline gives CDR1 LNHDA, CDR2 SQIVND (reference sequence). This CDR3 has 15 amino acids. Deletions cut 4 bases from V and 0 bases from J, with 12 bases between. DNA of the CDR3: TGTGCCAGTAGTAAACAGGATGCCATGAACACTGAAGCTTTCTTT. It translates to CASSKQDAMNTEAFF. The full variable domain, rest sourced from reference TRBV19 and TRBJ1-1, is DGGITQSPKYLFRKEGQNVTLSCEQNLNHDAMYWYRQDPGQGLRLIYYSQIVNDFQKGDIAEGYSVSREKKESFPLTVTSAQKNPTAFYLCASSKQDAMNTEAFFGQGTRLTVV.

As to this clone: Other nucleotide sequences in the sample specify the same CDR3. This CDR3 reads CATSRDREASTDTQYF. For the CDR3, the DNA is TGTGCCACCAGCAGGGACAGGGAGGCTAGCACAGATACGCAGTATTTT. The chain employs TRBV15 and TRBJ2-3, with 8 nucleotides matching TRBD1. V lost 3 bases to trimming and J lost 0 bases; unmatched junction nucleotides: 5. This CDR3 spans 16 amino acids. Germline CDR1 and CDR2: LNHNV and YYDKDF (reference sequence).

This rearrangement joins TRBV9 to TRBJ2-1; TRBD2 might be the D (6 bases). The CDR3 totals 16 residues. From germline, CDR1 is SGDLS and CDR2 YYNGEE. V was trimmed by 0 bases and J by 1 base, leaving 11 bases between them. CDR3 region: CASSVAGGASYNEQFF. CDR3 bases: TGTGCCAGCAGCGTAGCTGGAGGGGCGTCCTACAATGAGCAGTTCTTC.

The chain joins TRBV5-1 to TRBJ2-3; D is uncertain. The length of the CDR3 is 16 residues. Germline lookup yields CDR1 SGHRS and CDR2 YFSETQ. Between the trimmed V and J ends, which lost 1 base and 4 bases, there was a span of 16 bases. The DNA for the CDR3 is TGCGCCAGCAGCTTGCAAGGCCTAACTGTGGCAGATACGCAGTATTTT. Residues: CASSLQGLTVADTQYF.

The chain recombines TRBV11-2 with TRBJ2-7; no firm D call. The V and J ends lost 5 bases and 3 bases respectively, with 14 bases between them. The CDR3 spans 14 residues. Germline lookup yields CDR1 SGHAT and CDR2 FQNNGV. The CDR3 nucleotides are TGTGCCAGCAGCCCTATCCAGTGGGGCTACGAGCAGTACTTC. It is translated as CASSPIQWGYEQYF.

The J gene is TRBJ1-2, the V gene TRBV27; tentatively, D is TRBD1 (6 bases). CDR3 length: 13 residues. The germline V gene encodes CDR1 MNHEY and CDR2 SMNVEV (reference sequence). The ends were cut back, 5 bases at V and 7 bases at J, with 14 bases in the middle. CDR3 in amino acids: CASSVNRESGYTF. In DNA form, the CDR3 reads TGTGCCAGCAGTGTGAACAGGGAGAGTGGCTACACCTTC.

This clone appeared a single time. CDR3 in amino acids: CASSSPGLTTDTQYF. In DNA, the CDR3 is TGTGCCAGCAGCTCTCCGGGACTAACCACAGATACGCAGTATTTT. The chain carries TRBV6-5 and TRBJ2-3, with 7 bases matching TRBD2. The CDR3 sequence is 15 residues long. Trimming at V came to 6 bases and at J to 2 bases, leaving 8 bases not matched to a gene. Germline CDR1 and CDR2: MNHEY and SVGAGI.

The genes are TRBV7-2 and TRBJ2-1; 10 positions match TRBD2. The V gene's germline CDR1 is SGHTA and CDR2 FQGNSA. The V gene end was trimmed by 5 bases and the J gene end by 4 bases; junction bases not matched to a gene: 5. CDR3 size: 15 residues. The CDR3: CASSTGTSEYNEQFF. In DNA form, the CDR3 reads TGTGCCAGCAGCACCGGGACTAGCGAGTACAATGAGCAGTTCTTC.

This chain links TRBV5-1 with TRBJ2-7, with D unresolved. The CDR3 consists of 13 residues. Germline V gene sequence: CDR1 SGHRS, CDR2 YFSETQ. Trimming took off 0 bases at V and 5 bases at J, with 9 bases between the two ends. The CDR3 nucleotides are TGCGCCAGCAGCTTGGACACCGAGGACGAGCAGTACTTC. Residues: CASSLDTEDEQYF.

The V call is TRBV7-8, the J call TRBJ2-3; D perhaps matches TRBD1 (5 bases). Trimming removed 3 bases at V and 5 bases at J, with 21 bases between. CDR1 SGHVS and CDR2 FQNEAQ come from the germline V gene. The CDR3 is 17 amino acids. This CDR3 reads CASSFRAGIISGDTQYF. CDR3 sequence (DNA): TGTGCCAGCAGCTTTCGAGCAGGGATCATATCCGGAGATACGCAGTATTTT.

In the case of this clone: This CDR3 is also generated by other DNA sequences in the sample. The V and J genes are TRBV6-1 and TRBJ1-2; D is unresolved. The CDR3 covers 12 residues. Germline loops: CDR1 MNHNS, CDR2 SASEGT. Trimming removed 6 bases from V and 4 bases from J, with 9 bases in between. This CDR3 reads CASSAGVYGYTF. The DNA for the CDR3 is TGTGCCAGCAGCGCCGGAGTCTATGGCTACACCTTC.

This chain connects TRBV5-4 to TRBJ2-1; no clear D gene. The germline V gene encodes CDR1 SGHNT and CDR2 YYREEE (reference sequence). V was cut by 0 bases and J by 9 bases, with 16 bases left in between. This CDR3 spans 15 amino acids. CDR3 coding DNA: TGTGCCAGCAGCTTGGTGGGCTCCTCTTTGAGTGAGCAGTTCTTC. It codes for CASSLVGSSLSEQFF.

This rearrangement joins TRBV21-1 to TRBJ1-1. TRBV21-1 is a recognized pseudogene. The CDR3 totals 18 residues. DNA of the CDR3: TGTGCCAGCAGCAAGCGCGACGGGACCCATTTAAGGGGCACTGAAGCTTTCTTT. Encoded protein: CASSKRDGTHLRGTEAFF.

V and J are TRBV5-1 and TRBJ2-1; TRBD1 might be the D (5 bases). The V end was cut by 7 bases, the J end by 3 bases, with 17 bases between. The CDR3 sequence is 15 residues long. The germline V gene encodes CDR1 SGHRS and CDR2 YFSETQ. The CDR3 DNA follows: TGCGCCAGCCAGGGCGCGGCAGGAGACTACAATGAGCAGTTCTTC. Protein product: CASQGAAGDYNEQFF. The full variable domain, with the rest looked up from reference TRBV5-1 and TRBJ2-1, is KAGVTQTPRYLIKTRGQQVTLSCSPISGHRSVSWYQQTPGQGLQFLFEYFSETQRNKGNFPGRFSGRQFSNSRSEMNVSTLELGDSALYLCASQGAAGDYNEQFFGPGTRLTVL.